Sequencing of this T cell receptor (beta chain) was carried out in a study of T-cell reconstitution after alpha-beta-depleted transplantation in children. The study, taken as a whole, reports: The high TCRbeta diversity at day 60 in some patients came from surviving recipient T cells and thymic progenitors. Newly produced T cells mostly accounted for T-cell counts and diversity one year post-transplant. By about two months after transplant, alpha-beta T cells reportedly arose from several hundred graft clones that had expanded.

This clonotype came up many times. The target antigen is unknown. A library of TCRbeta sequences, prepared with unique molecular identifiers, was generated. TCRdb used MiXCR to reprocess the PCR reads, holding one entry per CDR3 protein. The table records hundreds of thousands of distinct CDR3 sequences, approximately 8.9% of them present only once. V was clipped by 3 bases and J by 7 bases; unmatched bases: 9. Germline lookup yields CDR1 MNHEY and CDR2 SVGAGI. The CDR3 spans 16 residues. The TCR was taken from a male patient younger than 18 who had a stem cell transplant for acute lymphoblastic leukemia, so the T cells may come from the graft donor. The sample consisted of PBMCs, mostly from graft donor cells, taken 180 days after TCRalphabeta/CD19-depleted stem cell transplant. The chain combines TRBV6-5 with TRBJ2-1, with TRBD1 matching over 10 bases. The CDR3 here is CASSYSGTGAGNEQFF. Written as DNA, the CDR3 is TGTGCCAGCAGTTATTCCGGGACAGGGGCCGGGAATGAGCAGTTCTTC.